These 13 T cell receptor beta chains share one sample of origin, sequenced in a study of cytomegalovirus exposure and HLA in healthy donors. The PCR contained 60 Vbeta and 13 Jbeta primers. Clones were read by immunoSEQ multiplex PCR, and TCRdb kept only the in-frame ones, dropping some. The data contain 130,000 or so clones, 70% to 85% of them singletons. Sequences were obtained from PBMCs. All receptors derive from a woman between 40 and 50 years old in good health and CMV-seronegative.

The chain carries TRBV19 and TRBJ2-1; D is possibly TRBD2 (5 bases). The CDR3 has 16 residues. The V and J ends lost 5 bases and 3 bases respectively, with 17 bases between them. Germline values: CDR1 LNHDA, CDR2 SQIVND (reference sequence). The CDR3 reads CASSAIGLRVYNEQFF. The CDR3 nucleotides read TGTGCCAGTAGTGCAATCGGACTCCGAGTCTACAATGAGCAGTTCTTC.

This clone occurred once. The V and J genes are TRBV18 and TRBJ1-1; 7 nucleotides line up with TRBD1. The junction had 4 bases not matched to a gene; V was cut back by 3 bases and J by 0 bases. The CDR3 contains 15 residues. Per the germline V gene, CDR1 is KGHSH and CDR2 is LQKENI. This CDR3 is CASSPDRAMNTEAFF. CDR3 coding DNA: TGTGCCAGCTCACCCGACAGGGCCATGAACACTGAAGCTTTCTTT.

The CDR3 DNA is TGTGCCAGCAGCAAACAGGCGAACACTGAAGCTTTCTTT. Amino acid sequence: CASSKQANTEAFF. This rearrangement joins TRBV7-9 to TRBJ1-1; a possible D gene is TRBD1 (5 bases). Germline V gene lookup returns CDR1 SEHNR and CDR2 FQNEAQ (reference sequence). V lost 5 bases and J 1 base, leaving 8 bases between the germline ends. The CDR3 extends over 13 amino acids.

This clone was counted between two and nine times. The CDR3 sequence: CASSVPTGTGVGYTF. For the CDR3, the DNA is TGCGCCAGCAGTGTCCCGACCGGGACAGGGGTAGGCTACACCTTC. The chain combines TRBV10-2 with TRBJ1-2, with 10 bases lining up with TRBD1. J lost 8 bases, V lost 4 bases, and 10 bases had no gene match. Per the germline V gene, CDR1 is WSHSY and CDR2 is SAAADI. The CDR3 runs 15 residues.

V is TRBV11-2 and J is TRBJ2-7; possibly TRBD1 for D (6 bases). The germline CDR1 and CDR2 sequences are SGHAT and FQNNGV. The CDR3 sequence is 16 residues long. V lost 0 bases and J lost 5, with 17 bases in between. CDR3 loop: CASSLDRSGVGHEQYF. The CDR3 coding sequence is TGTGCCAGCAGCTTAGATAGGTCAGGGGTCGGCCACGAGCAGTACTTC.

This clone occurred once. Relative to the germline gene, one junction end is altered; a read error may explain this. The chain links TRBV4-1 to TRBJ2-7, with TRBD1 identical over 9 bases. Germline-derived CDR1 and CDR2 are MGHRA and YSYEKL. This CDR3 contains 14 residues. The CDR3 reads CASSEEQGAYEQYF. The CDR3 DNA sequence: TGCGCCAGCAGCGAAGAACAGGGGGCTTACGAGCAGTACTTC.

This clone appeared a single time. The genes are TRBV2 and TRBJ1-3, with D tentatively TRBD1 (6 bases). CDR3 length: 14 residues. Germline V lookup: CDR1 SNHLY, CDR2 FYNNEI. With 6 bases removed from V and 4 bases from J, the gap between germline ends came to 13 bases. CDR3 amino acids: CASSLDRVGNTIYF. In DNA, the CDR3 is TGTGCCAGCAGCCTGGACAGAGTAGGAAACACCATATATTTT.

The V call is TRBV2, the J call TRBJ1-1; a possible D gene is TRBD1 (6 bases). V lost 6 bases to trimming and J lost 4 bases, with 12 bases between them. Germline CDR1 SNHLY, CDR2 FYNNEI. This CDR3 has 13 residues. CDR3 bases: TGTGCCAGCAGGGAGGAAGGGGGCACTGAAGCTTTCTTT. Translation: CASREEGGTEAFF. Combining the CDR3 with reference TRBV2 and TRBJ1-1 gives the whole variable domain EPEVTQTPSHQVTQMGQEVILRCVPISNHLYFYWYRQILGQKVEFLVSFYNNEISEKSEIFDDQFSVERPDGSNFTLKIRSTKLEDSAMYFCASREEGGTEAFFGQGTRLTVV.

The chain recombines TRBV28 with TRBJ1-1; D gene unclear. The CDR3 has 13 amino acids. The germline V gene has CDR1 MDHEN and CDR2 SYDVKM. The V and J ends lost 3 bases and 12 bases respectively, with 17 bases between them. The CDR3 is CASSLGQEVFTFF. The CDR3 region has the DNA TGTGCCAGCAGTTTGGGCCAGGAGGTATTTACTTTCTTT.

The V and J genes are TRBV19 and TRBJ1-6; D remains unclear. Germline V gene data show CDR1 as LNHDA and CDR2 as SQIVND (reference sequence). The V and J ends lost 5 bases and 7 bases respectively, with 6 bases between them. CDR3 length: 12 residues. The CDR3 region has the DNA TGTGCCAGTAGTCCTAGGAATTCACCCCTCCACTTT. This translates into CASSPRNSPLHF.

There are a few counts of this clone. V gene TRBV7-9 combines with J gene TRBJ1-1; 7 bases are shared with TRBD1. After removal of 4 bases from V and 1 base from J, the junction contained 6 bases not matched to a gene. The CDR3 loop spans 15 amino acids. CDR1 is SEHNR, CDR2 FQNEAQ, per germline (reference sequence). Here the CDR3 reads CASSSTGWGNTEAFF. The CDR3 region has the DNA TGTGCCAGCAGCTCGACAGGGTGGGGGAACACTGAAGCTTTCTTT.

This chain joins TRBV6-5 and TRBJ1-6, with 8 positions matching TRBD1. CDR1 and CDR2 from the germline V gene are MNHEY and SVGAGI. V was clipped by 2 bases and J by 6 bases; unmatched bases: 6. The length of the CDR3 is 16 residues. The CDR3 sequence: CASSYDGQGGNSPLHF. In nucleotides, the CDR3 is TGTGCCAGCAGTTACGACGGACAGGGAGGTAATTCACCCCTCCACTTT.

This chain links TRBV7-8 with TRBJ1-1, with 9 bases lining up with TRBD1. In germline, CDR1 is SGHVS, CDR2 FQNEAQ. The CDR3 runs to 15 residues. With 4 bases clipped from V and 11 bases from J, the junction kept 14 bases outside the gene matches. The DNA for the CDR3 is TGTGCCAGCAGCTCCGCAATATACAGGGGGCCCCGCGCTTTCTTT. It translates to CASSSAIYRGPRAFF.